This T cell receptor (beta chain) was recorded in a study of T-cell reconstitution after alpha-beta-depleted transplantation in children. There are 13 residues in the CDR3. Trimming left V 4 bases short and J 0 bases short, with 4 bases between. Unique molecular identifiers were built into the TCRbeta library. Using its own MiXCR run on the PCR reads, TCRdb lists one record per CDR3 protein. The table records 450,000 to 500,000 distinct CDR3 sequences, about an eighth of them present only once. At least ten counts were recorded for this clonotype. The sequences come from PBMCs from the stem cell graft donor, collected from the stem cell graft. This TCR came from a human donor who donated a stem cell graft to a child with combined immunodeficiency. This sequence joins TRBV12-3 or TRBV12-4 and TRBJ1-5; D call uncertain. CDR3 nucleotide sequence: TGTGCCAGCAGTTGGGGTAGCAATCAGCCCCAGCATTTT. Residues: CASSWGSNQPQHF.